This T cell receptor (beta chain) emerged from a study of STAT3 mutations in large granular lymphocyte leukemia. Assay: immunoSEQ multiplex PCR; the TCRdb copy retains only in-frame clones and omits some. The sample gives some 4,500 clones, approximately 49% of which show up once; more than 80% is in the top ten. Regarding the study as a whole: TCR clonotype switching after therapy occurred in about 30% of the 18 patients. In T-cell large granular lymphocyte leukemia, about half of patients showed multiple immunodominant subclonotypes. Samples missed the first appearance of the clone. Some patients had dominant TCR clones larger than their STAT3 mutant burden. Persisting codominant clonotypes may have hidden a small pathogenic clone.

Turning to this clone: The antigen remains unidentified.

J was trimmed by 2 bases and V by 3 bases; bases with no gene match: 3. This CDR3 is built from 14 residues. CDR1 and CDR2 (germline): KGHSH, LQKENI. The chain employs TRBV18 and TRBJ2-7, with 8 bases identical to TRBD1. The clonotype was recovered from a man aged 55-75 years with T-cell large granular lymphocyte leukemia. Some clones in this sample may be carry-over from other donors' samples. The sequenced material came from peripheral blood mononuclear cells. The CDR3 loop reads CASSPGQGPYEQYF. CDR3 nucleotides: TGTGCCAGCTCACCCGGACAGGGCCCCTACGAGCAGTACTTC.